The clone carrying this T cell receptor beta chain was seen a handful of times. V was cut by 3 bases and J by 4 bases, with 13 bases left in between. CDR3 length equals 15 residues. The germline V gene encodes CDR1 SGHNT and CDR2 YYREEE (reference sequence). Sequencing used immunoSEQ multiplex PCR; TCRdb keeps in-frame clones, though not all of them. The data contain roughly 100,000 clones, more than 85% of them singletons. This sample is drawn from a study of siplizumab effects on memory and regulatory T cells. The V and J genes are TRBV5-4 and TRBJ2-2, with D perhaps being TRBD1 or TRBD2 (5 bases each). The sequenced material came from CD4+ T cells sorted from blood. The receptor's source is a human donor in good health. The CDR3 DNA sequence: TGTGCCAGCAGCTCACAGGCCGCGGGCACCGGGGAGCTGTTTTTT. Encoded protein: CASSSQAAGTGELFF.